The 26 T cell receptor beta chains below all came from one sample that was sequenced in a study of human T cells and chemical hapten exposure. Time point reported: patch test 1, 2 weeks after DPC sensitization. Documented treatment: therapeutic diphenylcyclopropenone sensitization with weekly scalp DPC. From the RACE reads, TCRdb called clonotypes with MiXCR, one entry per CDR3 protein. Counted here are 90,000 to 120,000 distinct CDR3 sequences, around 10% occurring once; the ten biggest clones make up around 3.5%. The input for sequencing was whole blood, taken in connection with sensitization to the hapten diphenylcyclopropenone (DPC). Receptor source: a woman in her thirties or forties with alopecia areata. Some clones in this sample may be carry-over from other donors' samples.

This clonotype was observed at least ten times. The J gene is TRBJ2-1, the V gene TRBV3-1, with 14 bases identical to TRBD2. This CDR3 comprises 20 residues. Germline CDR1 is LGHDT and CDR2 is YNNKEL (reference sequence). V lost 4 bases to trimming and J lost 6 bases; unmatched junction nucleotides: 17. The CDR3 here is CASSPRGTSGSKGLRNEQFF. The DNA for the CDR3 is TGTGCCAGCAGCCCCCGAGGGACTAGCGGGAGCAAGGGTCTACGCAATGAGCAGTTCTTC.

This clonotype has more than one count but fewer than ten. CDR3 sequence reads: CASSITGTGFTEAFF. As DNA, the CDR3 is TGTGCCAGTAGTATCACCGGGACAGGGTTCACTGAAGCTTTCTTT. The J gene is TRBJ1-1, the V gene TRBV19, with TRBD1 matching over 9 bases. The V segment lost 3 bases and the J segment 4 bases; nucleotides outside the gene matches: 6. Germline V CDR1 and CDR2: LNHDA, SQIVND (reference sequence). The CDR3 spans 15 residues.

The rearrangement links TRBV25-1 to TRBJ1-4; D gene unclear. Germline-derived CDR1 and CDR2 are MGHDK and SYGVNS. The germline V and J ends were trimmed by 8 bases and 5 bases, with 15 bases remaining between them. The CDR3 consists of 14 residues. The CDR3, as DNA: TGTGCCAGCGTTAGGACGGGCCGAAATGAAAAACTGTTTTTT. This codes for CASVRTGRNEKLFF.

This clonotype came up many times. The chain couples TRBV7-2 to TRBJ1-5, with D possibly being TRBD1 (5 bases). Germline V gene lookup returns CDR1 SGHTA and CDR2 FQGNSA. V lost 2 bases and J 8 bases, leaving 22 bases between the germline ends. The CDR3 runs 17 residues. The CDR3 here is CASSLRFRAGTGEPQHF. The CDR3 DNA sequence: TGTGCCAGCAGCTTAAGGTTCCGGGCCGGGACGGGAGAGCCCCAGCATTTT.

This clonotype was observed a handful of times. V gene TRBV7-8 combines with J gene TRBJ2-1; 10 bases fit TRBD1. In germline, CDR1 is SGHVS, CDR2 FQNEAQ. The CDR3 runs 16 residues. After removal of 1 base from V and 10 bases from J, the junction contained 10 bases not matched to a gene. This chain's CDR3 is CASSLVVGTGVLEQFF. CDR3 DNA: TGTGCCAGCAGCTTAGTAGTCGGGACAGGGGTTTTGGAGCAGTTCTTC.

This clonotype was observed at least ten times. The rearrangement uses TRBV27 and TRBJ1-1, with a possible D match to TRBD1 (5 bases). Germline loops: CDR1 MNHEY, CDR2 SMNVEV (reference sequence). V lost 2 bases, J lost 3 bases, and 10 bases lay in between. The CDR3 totals 14 residues. CDR3 residues: CASSLGGDYTEAFF. The CDR3, as DNA: TGTGCCAGCAGTTTAGGAGGGGACTACACTGAAGCTTTCTTT.

This clonotype was counted between two and nine times. The chain links TRBV3-1 to TRBJ1-2; D ambiguous. This CDR3 spans 15 amino acids. Trimming took off 3 bases at V and 7 bases at J, with 18 bases between the two ends. Germline CDR1 LGHDT, CDR2 YNNKEL (reference sequence). The CDR3 bases are TGTGCCAGCAGCCAGGATGGTAGCGGGATTGGTGGCTACACCTTC. Its translation is CASSQDGSGIGGYTF.

In this sample, this clonotype turned up a few times. The gene calls are TRBV7-2 and TRBJ2-7; 7 bases agree with TRBD2. Unmatched junction bases numbered 3, after V lost 4 bases and J lost 3 bases. CDR1 is SGHTA, CDR2 FQGNSA, per germline. This CDR3 has 13 residues. CDR3: CASSWGDYYEQYF. DNA for the CDR3: TGTGCCAGCAGCTGGGGGGACTACTACGAGCAGTACTTC.

This clonotype has a count of ten or more. The V gene is TRBV11-2, the J gene TRBJ1-3; no clear D gene. The germline V and J ends were trimmed by 3 bases and 0 bases, with 15 bases remaining between them. From germline, CDR1 is SGHAT and CDR2 FQNNGV. This CDR3 has 17 residues. This chain's CDR3 is CASSFLKGLSSGNTIYF. In nucleotides, the CDR3 is TGTGCCAGCAGCTTCCTCAAAGGACTGAGCTCTGGAAACACCATATATTTT.

This clonotype was seen ten or more times. The rearrangement joins TRBV4-3 to TRBJ2-7; 10 bases are a match to TRBD2. V shed 3 bases, J shed 1 base, and the junction held 3 bases outside the gene matches. Germline CDR1 LGHNA, CDR2 YSLEER. CDR3 length: 15 residues. The DNA for the CDR3 is TGCGCCAGCAGCCAGTTAGCGGGGGGTTCCTACGAGCAGTACTTC. Protein: CASSQLAGGSYEQYF.

This chain joins TRBV27 and TRBJ1-5; D gene unclear. Trimming shortened V by 8 bases and J by 6 bases, and 17 bases separated the two germline ends. Germline CDR1 is MNHEY and CDR2 is SMNVEV (reference sequence). This CDR3 has 14 residues. CDR3: CASVREASGQPQHF. CDR3 sequence (DNA): TGTGCCAGCGTAAGGGAGGCATCTGGTCAGCCCCAGCATTTT.

This clonotype occurred many times. This chain uses TRBV7-9 with TRBJ2-3; no clear D. The CDR3 runs to 16 residues. Germline CDR1 SEHNR, CDR2 FQNEAQ (reference sequence). The V and J ends lost 5 bases and 2 bases respectively, with 17 bases between them. CDR3 residues: CASSPNRREHTDTQYF. CDR3 nucleotides: TGTGCCAGCAGCCCGAACCGTAGGGAACACACAGATACGCAGTATTTT.

The CDR3: CASSIGIYQPQHF. In DNA form, the CDR3 reads TGTGCCAGTAGTATTGGAATTTATCAGCCCCAGCATTTT. The chain uses TRBV19 and TRBJ1-5; D uncertain. The CDR3 is 13 residues long. CDR1 and CDR2 from the germline V gene are LNHDA and SQIVND (reference sequence). Trimming took off 3 bases at V and 5 bases at J, with 8 bases between the two ends.

This clonotype showed up many times. This chain links TRBV5-1 with TRBJ2-1, with TRBD2 identical over 10 bases. The CDR3 loop spans 15 amino acids. After removal of 4 bases from V and 6 bases from J, the junction contained 7 bases not matched to a gene. The germline V gene has CDR1 SGHRS and CDR2 YFSETQ. CDR3 DNA: TGCGCCAGCAGCGTATTAGCGGGAGGCCCCAATGAGCAGTTCTTC. This sequence encodes CASSVLAGGPNEQFF.

This clonotype has ten or more counts. This chain connects TRBV7-2 to TRBJ1-3, with TRBD1 as a possible D gene (5 bases). The V and J ends lost 0 bases and 8 bases respectively, with 8 bases between them. Germline V gene sequence: CDR1 SGHTA, CDR2 FQGNSA. CDR3 length: 13 amino acids. In nucleotides, the CDR3 is TGTGCCAGCAGCTTAGCCTTCAGGGACACCATATATTTT. Translating it yields CASSLAFRDTIYF. Full variable domain (outside the CDR3, taken from reference TRBV7-2 and TRBJ1-3): GAGVSQSPSNKVTEKGKDVELRCDPISGHTALYWYRQSLGQGLEFLIYFQGNSAPDKSGLPSDRFSAERTGGSVSTLTIQRTQQEDSAVYLCASSLAFRDTIYFGEGSWLTVV.

This rearrangement joins TRBV4-2 to TRBJ2-1, with TRBD2 matching over 12 bases. Germline V gene lookup returns CDR1 LGHNA and CDR2 YNFKEQ. This CDR3 region has 19 residues. J was trimmed by 0 bases and V by 1 base; bases with no gene match: 7. CDR3 protein: CASSQGTSGAQSSYNEQFF. CDR3 coding DNA: TGTGCCAGCAGCCAAGGGACTAGCGGGGCCCAAAGCTCCTACAATGAGCAGTTCTTC.

This clonotype came up many times. A junction boundary mismatches the germline segment, possibly from a read error. This chain links TRBV7-7 with TRBJ2-5; D gene uncertain. The CDR3 is 11 residues long. Germline V gene sequence: CDR1 SSHAT, CDR2 FNYEAQ (reference sequence). The CDR3 DNA sequence: TGTGCTAGCAGCTTCGCAGAGACCCAGTACTTC. This encodes CASSFAETQYF.

The J gene is TRBJ2-1, the V gene TRBV5-1; TRBD2 might be the D (5 bases). Germline V gives CDR1 SGHRS, CDR2 YFSETQ. V lost 2 bases to trimming and J lost 4 bases, with 10 bases between them. CDR3 length: 14 residues. CDR3 amino acids: CASSFGLLYNEQFF. DNA for the CDR3: TGCGCCAGCAGCTTCGGACTGCTATACAATGAGCAGTTCTTC.

This sequence joins TRBV20-1 and TRBJ2-3; possibly TRBD2 for D (7 bases). V lost 3 bases to trimming and J lost 2 bases, with 12 bases between them. From germline, CDR1 is DFQATT and CDR2 SNEGSKA (reference sequence). There are 14 residues in the CDR3. The CDR3 DNA follows: TGCAGTGCTAGGTGGGGGGGACACACAGATACGCAGTATTTT. Its translation is CSARWGGHTDTQYF.

This clonotype was detected many times. The chain recombines TRBV6-6 with TRBJ2-7; TRBD2 matches 7 bases. CDR1 is MNHNY, CDR2 SVGAGI, per germline (reference sequence). The CDR3 runs 12 residues. V was clipped by 8 bases and J by 4 bases; unmatched bases: 5. The CDR3: CASSGGVYEQYF. Written as DNA, the CDR3 is TGTGCCAGCTCTGGGGGGGTGTACGAGCAGTACTTC.

This clonotype was observed a few times. V is TRBV20-1 and J is TRBJ1-1; 10 bases line up with TRBD1. V gave up 1 base and J gave up 5 bases; unmatched junction bases: 13. The CDR3 spans 17 residues. In germline, CDR1 is DFQATT, CDR2 SNEGSKA (reference sequence). CDR3 nucleotides: TGCAGTGCTAGAGTCGGACAGGGGGTTTCTTATTCGACTGAAGCTTTCTTT. The encoded protein is CSARVGQGVSYSTEAFF.

This clonotype was seen a handful of times. The rearrangement uses TRBV5-1 and TRBJ2-7; D perhaps matches TRBD2 (5 bases). Germline CDR1 reads SGHRS; CDR2 reads YFSETQ. V shed 7 bases and J shed 2 bases, with 10 bases lying between them. This CDR3 contains 12 residues. CDR3 sequence: CASREGTYEQYF. CDR3 sequence (DNA): TGCGCCAGCCGGGAAGGTACCTACGAGCAGTACTTC. The whole variable domain, filled in from reference TRBV5-1 and TRBJ2-7, reads KAGVTQTPRYLIKTRGQQVTLSCSPISGHRSVSWYQQTPGQGLQFLFEYFSETQRNKGNFPGRFSGRQFSNSRSEMNVSTLELGDSALYLCASREGTYEQYFGPGTRLTVT.

This clonotype was detected many times. The V and J genes are TRBV7-2 and TRBJ1-2; 8 bases line up with TRBD1. There are 13 residues in the CDR3. Trimming removed 6 bases from V and 7 bases from J; junction bases left unmatched: 7. Germline lookup yields CDR1 SGHTA and CDR2 FQGNSA. The CDR3 nucleotides are TGTGCCAGCAGTTCTGACAGGGGAGGTGGCTACACCTTC. Its translation: CASSSDRGGGYTF.

The chain combines TRBV5-4 with TRBJ2-1; D gene ambiguous. Germline assignment: CDR1 SGHNT and CDR2 YYREEE (reference sequence). Trimming removed 1 base from V and 9 bases from J, with 5 bases in between. This CDR3 comprises 11 residues. In DNA, the CDR3 is TGTGCCAGCAGCTTGTTGGGTGAGCAGTTCTTC. Protein sequence: CASSLLGEQFF.

A few counts support this clonotype. The chain uses TRBV25-1 and TRBJ1-4, with TRBD1 matching over 12 bases. CDR3 size: 15 residues. J was trimmed by 10 bases and V by 4 bases; bases with no gene match: 7. CDR1 is MGHDK and CDR2 is SYGVNS in the germline V gene. CDR3 coding DNA: TGTGCCAGCAGTGTCCGGGACAGGGGGCTTACAAAACTGTTTTTT. Translating gives CASSVRDRGLTKLFF.

The J gene is TRBJ2-7, the V gene TRBV6-2 or TRBV6-3; D is unclear. V was trimmed by 7 bases and J by 3 bases, leaving 19 bases between them. Germline CDR1 reads MNHEY; CDR2 reads SVGEGT. This CDR3 region has 15 residues. CDR3 in amino acids: CASTSPSGPGYEQYF. CDR3 DNA: TGTGCCAGCACCAGTCCCTCCGGTCCGGGCTACGAGCAGTACTTC.